Shown below are 21 T cell receptor beta chains from a single sample sequenced in a study of CXCR3-negative and CXCR3-positive naive CD8 T cells. Study-level points and caveats: A higher hydrophobicity marked the TRB CDR3s of CXCR3-positive naive cells versus CXCR3-negative naive cells.

The authors made the TRB cDNA libraries by 5' RACE using UMI labels. From its re-call of the 5' RACE reads, TCRdb lists each CDR3 protein once, without DNA. The ten most abundant clones cover approximately 1.5% of a sample with 6,000 or so distinct CDR3 sequences. Their target antigens are unknown. The sample consisted of naive CXCR3+ CD8+ T cells from blood. Subset here: CD45RO-CCR7+CD27+CD95- naive CD8+ T cells expressing CXCR3 (TNR3+). Every receptor here comes from a human donor in good health. Some clones in this sample may be carry-over from other donors' samples.

This chain connects TRBV5-1 to TRBJ2-1; TCRdb names TRBD1, which stays unverified in the absence of DNA. CDR1 is SGHRS and CDR2 is YFSETQ in the germline V gene. This CDR3 comprises 17 residues. This chain's CDR3 is CASSFKVAGGELNEQFF.

The chain uses TRBV18 and TRBJ1-1. Germline CDR1 and CDR2: KGHSH and LQKENI. CDR3 size: 14 residues. CDR3 region: CASSLQDATTEAFF.

The CDR3 protein is CATSISRGNGYGYTF. The rearrangement links TRBV15 to TRBJ1-2; TCRdb's D gene call, TRBD1, goes unchecked for lack of DNA. In germline, CDR1 is LNHNV, CDR2 YYDKDF (reference sequence). The CDR3 length is 15 residues.

CDR3: CASSGRGWIGDEQYF. The chain is built from TRBV25-1 and TRBJ2-7. CDR1 and CDR2 from the germline V gene are MGHDK and SYGVNS. This CDR3 is 15 amino acids long.

The gene calls are TRBV4-2 and TRBJ2-7; the D call from TCRdb, TRBD2, cannot be confirmed without DNA. This CDR3 is built from 12 residues. The germline V gene encodes CDR1 LGHNA and CDR2 YNFKEQ. CDR3: CASHSGSYEQYF.

This chain uses TRBV6-2 or TRBV6-3 with TRBJ2-7. The CDR3 sequence is 13 residues long. The germline CDR1 and CDR2 sequences are MNHEY and SVGEGT. CDR3 protein: CASSYSPAEEQYF.

J is TRBJ1-1 and V is TRBV7-2; absent DNA, TCRdb's TRBD1 call cannot be checked. The CDR3 contains 13 residues. CDR1 SGHTA and CDR2 FQGNSA come from the germline V gene. CDR3 sequence: CASSLQGFTEAFF.

The J gene is TRBJ2-1, the V gene TRBV29-1. The CDR3 totals 12 residues. Looked up from germline, CDR1 is SQVTM and CDR2 is ANQGSEA. CDR3 residues: CSVEPQFDEQFF.

This chain joins TRBV29-1 and TRBJ2-1; absent DNA, TCRdb's TRBD2 call cannot be checked. The length of the CDR3 is 14 residues. Germline V gene lookup returns CDR1 SQVTM and CDR2 ANQGSEA. CDR3 amino acids: CSVDPSGRANEQFF.

This clonotype is identified as medium-sized from frequency. The rearrangement links TRBV12-3 or TRBV12-4 to TRBJ1-1. The CDR3 extends over 14 amino acids. The CDR3 loop is CASSFQSMNTEAFF.

The chain employs TRBV21-1 and TRBJ1-2; the D call of TRBD1 rests on TCRdb alone, since no DNA is present to check it. TRBV21-1 has pseudogene status. This CDR3 is built from 15 residues. The CDR3 region is CASIRGQPTNYGYTF.

Judged by frequency, this clonotype is medium-sized (0.01 to 0.1%). The chain employs TRBV4-1 and TRBJ2-7; TCRdb reports TRBD1, a call that lacks DNA to check it against. CDR3 length: 14 amino acids. Germline values: CDR1 MGHRA, CDR2 YSYEKL. CDR3 in amino acids: CASSPRDARHEQYF.

The V and J genes are TRBV5-1 and TRBJ2-1; TCRdb selects TRBD1, and the lack of DNA leaves this call unchecked. The CDR3 runs 16 residues. Germline V CDR1 and CDR2: SGHRS, YFSETQ. The CDR3 is CASSWAQGALYNEQFF.

This rearrangement joins TRBV21-1 to TRBJ1-1. TRBV21-1 is deemed a pseudogene. The CDR3 length is 12 residues. The CDR3 sequence: CASSKVHTEAFF.

Measured by frequency, this clonotype is medium-sized. The chain links TRBV7-3 to TRBJ2-2; as DNA is missing, the TRBD2 call by TCRdb cannot be tested. Germline values: CDR1 SGHTA, CDR2 FQGTGA. The CDR3 is 14 residues long. This CDR3 reads CASSYGRTTGELFF.

The chain recombines TRBV7-2 with TRBJ2-7; TCRdb names TRBD1, which stays unverified in the absence of DNA. CDR1 SGHTA and CDR2 FQGNSA come from the germline V gene. The CDR3 contains 14 residues. The CDR3 is CASSLPGTDYEQYF.

This chain joins TRBV9 and TRBJ1-1; TCRdb's assignment of TRBD1 cannot be checked, as there is no DNA. This CDR3 is 13 amino acids long. Germline CDR1 reads SGDLS; CDR2 reads YYNGEE. CDR3 region: CASSGAGAGEAFF. The whole variable domain, filled in from reference TRBV9 and TRBJ1-1, reads DSGVTQTPKHLITATGQRVTLRCSPRSGDLSVYWYQQSLDQGLQFLIQYYNGEERAKGNILERFSAQQFPDLHSELNLSSLELGDSALYFCASSGAGAGEAFFGQGTRLTVV.

Its frequency marks this clonotype as medium-sized (0.01 to 0.1%). CDR3 sequence reads: CSARDPLGEGYTF. The V and J genes are TRBV20-1 and TRBJ1-2. The CDR3 is made up of 13 amino acids. The germline gives CDR1 DFQATT, CDR2 SNEGSKA (reference sequence).

The genes are TRBV5-1 and TRBJ1-1; the D call of TRBD1 rests on TCRdb alone, since no DNA is present to check it. CDR1 is SGHRS and CDR2 is YFSETQ in the germline V gene. The CDR3 totals 12 residues. The CDR3: CASSFRGTEAFF.

This rearrangement joins TRBV7-9 to TRBJ1-1; TCRdb outputs TRBD1, but without DNA this stays unchecked. The CDR3 contains 13 residues. The germline CDR1 and CDR2 sequences are SEHNR and FQNEAQ (reference sequence). The CDR3 sequence: CASSLTGNTEAFF.

This clonotype counts as medium-sized by frequency. This chain connects TRBV7-8 to TRBJ1-5; TCRdb proposes TRBD1, but this gene call is untestable without DNA. This CDR3 is built from 15 residues. The germline V gene encodes CDR1 SGHVS and CDR2 FQNEAQ. The CDR3 region is CASSLTGQTNQPQHF.